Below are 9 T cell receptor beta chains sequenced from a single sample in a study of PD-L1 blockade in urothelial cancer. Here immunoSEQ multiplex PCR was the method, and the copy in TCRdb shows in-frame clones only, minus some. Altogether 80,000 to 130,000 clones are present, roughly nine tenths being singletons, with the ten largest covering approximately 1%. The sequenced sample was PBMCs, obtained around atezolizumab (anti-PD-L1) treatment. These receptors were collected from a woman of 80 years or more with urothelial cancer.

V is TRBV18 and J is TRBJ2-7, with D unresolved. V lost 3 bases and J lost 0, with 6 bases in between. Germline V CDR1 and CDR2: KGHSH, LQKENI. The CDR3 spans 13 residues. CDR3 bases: TGTGCCAGCTCACCCCCAGTCTCCTACGAGCAGTACTTC. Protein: CASSPPVSYEQYF.

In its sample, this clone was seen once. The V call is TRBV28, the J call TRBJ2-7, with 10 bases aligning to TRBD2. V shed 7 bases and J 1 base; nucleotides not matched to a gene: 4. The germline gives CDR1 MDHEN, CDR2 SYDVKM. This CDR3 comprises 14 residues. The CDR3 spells CASTLAGVSYEQYF. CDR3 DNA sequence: TGTGCCAGCACCCTAGCGGGGGTATCCTACGAGCAGTACTTC.

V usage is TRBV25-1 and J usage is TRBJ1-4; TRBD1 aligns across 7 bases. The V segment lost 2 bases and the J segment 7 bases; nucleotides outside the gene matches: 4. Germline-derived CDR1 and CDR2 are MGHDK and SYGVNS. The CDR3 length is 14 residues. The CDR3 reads CASSERGRSEKLFF. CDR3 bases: TGTGCCAGCAGTGAAAGGGGGCGGAGTGAAAAACTGTTTTTT. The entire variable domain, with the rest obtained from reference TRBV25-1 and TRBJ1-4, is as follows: EADIYQTPRYLVIGTGKKITLECSQTMGHDKMYWYQQDPGMELHLIHYSYGVNSTEKGDLSSESTVSRIRTEHFPLTLESARPSHTSQYLCASSERGRSEKLFFGSGTQLSVL.

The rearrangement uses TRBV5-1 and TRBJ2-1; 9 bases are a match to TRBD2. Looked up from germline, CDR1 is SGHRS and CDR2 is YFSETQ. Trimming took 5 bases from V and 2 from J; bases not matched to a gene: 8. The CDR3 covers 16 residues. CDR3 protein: CASSTGTSSPYNEQFF. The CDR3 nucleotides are TGCGCCAGCAGTACCGGGACTAGCAGCCCCTACAATGAGCAGTTCTTC.

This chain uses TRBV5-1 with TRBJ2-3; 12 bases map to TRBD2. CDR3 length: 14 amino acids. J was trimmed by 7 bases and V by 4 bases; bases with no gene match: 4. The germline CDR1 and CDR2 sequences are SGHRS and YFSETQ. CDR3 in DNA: TGCGCCAGCAGCCTGACTAGCGGGAGCCATACGCAGTATTTT. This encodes CASSLTSGSHTQYF.

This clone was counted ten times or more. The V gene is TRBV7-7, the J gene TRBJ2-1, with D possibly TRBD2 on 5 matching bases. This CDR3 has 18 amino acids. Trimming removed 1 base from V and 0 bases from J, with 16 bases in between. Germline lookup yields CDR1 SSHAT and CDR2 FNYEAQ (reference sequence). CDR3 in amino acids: CASSLGSPASTSYNEQFF. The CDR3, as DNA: TGTGCCAGCAGCTTAGGTTCCCCGGCTAGCACCTCCTACAATGAGCAGTTCTTC.

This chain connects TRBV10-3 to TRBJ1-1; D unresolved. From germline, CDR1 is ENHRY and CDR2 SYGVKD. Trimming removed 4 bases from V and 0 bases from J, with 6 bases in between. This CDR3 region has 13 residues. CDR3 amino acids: CAISGYMNTEAFF. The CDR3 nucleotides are TGTGCCATCAGTGGCTATATGAACACTGAAGCTTTCTTT.

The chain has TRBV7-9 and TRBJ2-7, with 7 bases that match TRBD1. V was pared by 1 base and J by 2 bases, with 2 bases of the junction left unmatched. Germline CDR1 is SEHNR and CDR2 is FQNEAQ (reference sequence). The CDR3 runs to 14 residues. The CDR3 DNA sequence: TGTGCCAGCAGCTTAGGTACAGGGGCCTACGAGCAGTACTTC. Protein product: CASSLGTGAYEQYF.

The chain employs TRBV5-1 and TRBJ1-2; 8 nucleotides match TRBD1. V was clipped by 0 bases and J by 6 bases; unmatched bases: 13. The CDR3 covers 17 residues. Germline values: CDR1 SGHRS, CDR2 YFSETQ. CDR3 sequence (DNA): TGCGCCAGCAGCTTGGTGGGACAGGCCTCACCGTTAGATGGCTACACCTTC. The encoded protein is CASSLVGQASPLDGYTF.